This T cell receptor (beta chain) was recorded in a study of T cell responses to AZD1222 COVID-19 vaccine. Profiling relied on immunoSEQ multiplex PCR, and the TCRdb table lists in-frame clones only, not all of them. Found here are roughly 100,000 clones, over 80% of them singletons; the top ten hold 20% to 25%. The source is an adult in good health. The sample was peripheral blood, taken on day 0 of AZD1222 vaccination.

The CDR3 DNA sequence: TGTGCCAGCAGTGAGCAGGGGATGGATGGCTACACCTTC. Its protein is CASSEQGMDGYTF. This chain joins TRBV2 and TRBJ1-2; tentatively, D is TRBD1 (6 bases). This CDR3 has 13 amino acids. V lost 3 bases and J 6 bases, leaving 11 bases between the germline ends. CDR1 is SNHLY and CDR2 is FYNNEI in the germline V gene.